This is a list of T cell receptor beta chains from one sample in a study of blood T cell repertoires in COVID-19. Assay used: immunoSEQ multiplex PCR; TCRdb lists only in-frame clones, some missing. This table has tens of thousands of clones, around 86% appearing once. The sample was peripheral blood. The receptor source for this set is a human donor with acute or convalescent COVID-19. The donor label of this sample is uncertain. CDR3s include the opening cysteine and the closing phenylalanine or tryptophan. The D gene is left open where the match is weak. Size tells how often a clone was seen (once, few, many) or the class of an expanded clone, and some rows leave it out.

CDR3aa	CDR3nt	v_gene	abundance	d_gene	j_gene
CASSSRDIGDQPQHF	TGCGCCAGCAGCTCCCGGGACATCGGGGATCAGCCCCAGCATTTT	TRBV4-1	-	-	TRBJ1-5
CASSPGTPFQETQYF	TGTGCCAGCAGCCCCGGGACACCTTTCCAAGAGACCCAGTACTTC	TRBV3-1/TRBV3-2	-	-	TRBJ2-5
CASSFPPGQGYQPQHF	TGTGCCAGTAGTTTCCCTCCGGGACAGGGATATCAGCCCCAGCATTTT	TRBV19	once	TRBD1	TRBJ1-5
CASSVDRGVGNTIYF	TGTGCCAGCAGCGTTGACAGGGGCGTTGGAAACACCATATATTTT	TRBV7-2	once	TRBD1	TRBJ1-3
CASSQTGELFF	TGTGCCAGCTCCCAGACCGGGGAGCTGTTTTTT	TRBV18	-	-	TRBJ2-2
CAGTGSYEQYF	TGTGCCGGGACAGGGTCCTACGAGCAGTACTTC	TRBV30	-	TRBD1	TRBJ2-7
CASSFNPRQGINSPLHF	TGTGCCAGCAGCTTTAATCCCCGGCAGGGGATAAATTCACCCCTCCACTTT	TRBV11-2	-	-	TRBJ1-6
CASSEGHPLNTEAFF	TGTGCCAGCAGTGAAGGACACCCCTTGAACACTGAAGCTTTCTTT	TRBV27	-	-	TRBJ1-1
CASSESGVGTYTGELFF	TGTGCCAGCAGTGAATCAGGCGTCGGCACCTACACCGGGGAGCTGTTTTTT	TRBV25-1	-	-	TRBJ2-2
CAISESFLAGGGGEQFF	TGTGCCATCAGTGAGTCTTTTCTGGCGGGAGGTGGCGGGGAGCAGTTCTTC	TRBV10-3	once	TRBD2	TRBJ2-1
CASSQVGGPTEAFF	TGCGCCAGCAGCCAAGTGGGGGGGCCCACTGAAGCTTTCTTT	TRBV4-3	-	-	TRBJ1-1
CASSSGTGGADQPQHF	TGTGCCAGCAGTTCCGGGACAGGGGGCGCCGATCAGCCCCAGCATTTT	TRBV28	once	TRBD1	TRBJ1-5
CASSFRAGLPGYEQYF	TGTGCCAGCAGTTTTAGGGCGGGGCTCCCCGGTTACGAGCAGTACTTC	TRBV28	once	-	TRBJ2-7